The clone carrying this T cell receptor (beta chain) was seen at least ten times. Researchers tagged individual cDNA molecules with unique molecular identifiers. TCRdb used MiXCR to reprocess the 5' RACE reads, holding one entry per CDR3 protein. The repertoire holds 85,000 to 100,000 distinct CDR3 sequences, with 11% as singletons. This record comes from a study of early T cells in non-severe SARS-CoV-2 infection. V was trimmed by 2 bases and J by 4 bases, leaving 3 bases between them. The length of the CDR3 is 12 residues. CDR1 KGHSH and CDR2 LQKENI come from the germline V gene. The V gene is TRBV18, the J gene TRBJ1-5; D is uncertain. This TCR was recovered from an adult who was a healthcare worker with PCR-confirmed SARS-CoV-2 infection or an uninfected control (not recorded which). Sequenced here: whole blood, sampled at baseline. The CDR3 loop reads CASSPENQPQHF. The CDR3 DNA reads as TGTGCCAGCTCACCAGAGAATCAGCCCCAGCATTTT.